This T cell receptor (beta chain) was identified during a study of T cell repertoires in cytomegalovirus infection. About the study: Evidence of both CMV infection and a matching HLA type came from public TCR beta signatures. Study-wide points: There were carriers of CMV plus the relevant HLA, and cumulative public TCR beta family frequency identified them. It was HLA-C-restricted CMV-specific TCR beta clonotypes that dominated the response ex vivo.

TCRdb reprocessed the reads with MiXCR, giving one entry per CDR3 protein. The sample has a few hundred thousand distinct CDR3 sequences; about a sixth are singletons. A note on this clonotype: The antigen is not known.

The CDR3 has 15 amino acids. V lost 0 bases and J 5 bases, leaving 12 bases between the germline ends. Germline CDR1 is SGDLS and CDR2 is YYNGEE. The chain combines TRBV9 with TRBJ2-1; D gene uncertain. The receptor's source is a human donor in good health (CMV status not recorded). Some clones in this sample may be carry-over from other donors' samples. The sample taken for sequencing was PBMCs. CDR3 protein: CASSVGLVADNEQFF. In nucleotides, the CDR3 is TGTGCCAGCAGCGTAGGCTTGGTGGCAGACAATGAGCAGTTCTTC.